This T cell receptor beta chain stems from a study of regulatory T cells in long-lasting Graves disease. On the study more broadly: It was over 5 years of antithyroid drugs, with positive TSH receptor antibodies, that meant persistent Graves' disease.

Germline V gives CDR1 SGHTA, CDR2 FQGNSA. This CDR3 has 14 amino acids. The ends were cut back, 7 bases at V and 0 bases at J, with 9 bases in the middle. Libraries of TCR beta came from iRepertoire HTBI primers plus Arm-PCR of CDR3 regions. In the authors' methods: Detected in the samples were some 68 TRBV and 14 TRBJ segments. TCRdb re-called the multiplex PCR reads with MiXCR, one entry per CDR3 protein. The V and J calls and clone size are TCRdb's, not the authors'. The table shows over 350,000 distinct CDR3 sequences, with less than 25% occurring only once. This clonotype showed up many times. As yet, its antigen is unknown. The time point was: persistent/refractory GD, antithyroid drugs over 5 years with positive TRAb. Extracted RNA from PBMCs served as the source of the TCR library. Whole-study findings and limits: Peripheral blood was the sole material, not thyroid tissue. A reduction in accuracy may have resulted from the small sample size.

The receptor's source is a female donor with Graves disease. The sequencing here drew on peripheral blood mononuclear cells (PBMCs), taken when the disease was refractory, from a patient treated with antithyroid drugs. The chain combines TRBV7-2 with TRBJ2-2; D perhaps matches TRBD2 (6 bases). The CDR3 bases are TGTGCCAGCAAACGGGACTCGAACACCGGGGAGCTGTTTTTT. Amino acid sequence: CASKRDSNTGELFF.